The 21 T cell receptor beta chains below come from one sample, sequenced in a study of blood T cell repertoires in COVID-19. TCRdb's copy holds only in-frame clones and misses some; the assay was immunoSEQ multiplex PCR. The sample consists of over 300,000 clones, 65% to 85% of them appearing once. Sequencing input: peripheral blood. The receptors derive from a woman between 50 and 59 years old with acute or convalescent COVID-19.

The gene calls are TRBV14 and TRBJ1-2; D is unclear. The germline gives CDR1 SGHDN, CDR2 FVKESK. This CDR3 comprises 14 residues. V was clipped by 0 bases and J by 7 bases, with 12 bases between them. In DNA form, the CDR3 reads TGTGCCAGCAGCCAAGAAGGCGGTCCCGGTGGCTACACCTTC. Encoded protein: CASSQEGGPGGYTF.

CDR3 in DNA: TGTGCCAGCAGCCTACAGGGTACCGGGGAGCTGTTTTTT. This gives the protein CASSLQGTGELFF. The chain is built from TRBV9 and TRBJ2-2, with D possibly matching TRBD1 (6 bases). Trimming stripped 4 bases from V and 5 bases from J, with 9 bases between. This CDR3 has 13 amino acids. In germline, CDR1 is SGDLS, CDR2 YYNGEE.

The chain employs TRBV7-9 and TRBJ2-2; 9 bases agree with TRBD2. CDR1 is SEHNR and CDR2 is FQNEAQ in the germline V gene (reference sequence). With 6 bases clipped from V and 4 bases from J, the junction kept 3 bases outside the gene matches. The CDR3 runs to 14 residues. CDR3 sequence: CASSPSGATGELFF. CDR3 coding DNA: TGTGCCAGCAGTCCTAGCGGGGCCACCGGGGAGCTGTTTTTT.

This rearrangement joins TRBV2 to TRBJ2-6; D is perhaps TRBD1 (5 bases). CDR1 and CDR2 (germline): SNHLY, FYNNEI. The CDR3 consists of 15 residues. V gave up 6 bases and J gave up 0 bases, with 9 bases separating them. CDR3 residues: CASRNRSSGANVLTF. The CDR3 nucleotides read TGTGCCAGCAGAAACAGGTCCTCTGGGGCCAACGTCCTGACTTTC.

The V and J genes are TRBV6-5 and TRBJ1-1; weak D call: TRBD1 (6 bases). V lost 2 bases to trimming and J lost 4 bases, with 17 bases between them. The germline V gene encodes CDR1 MNHEY and CDR2 SVGAGI. The length of the CDR3 is 16 residues. In nucleotides, the CDR3 is TGTGCCAGCAGTTACCCCTCCTATCAGGGGAGCACTGAAGCTTTCTTT. It specifies CASSYPSYQGSTEAFF.

This clone was observed a single time. The chain couples TRBV27 to TRBJ2-1, with 15 bases identical to TRBD2. With V trimmed by 6 bases and J by 7 bases, 4 bases remained unmatched. Germline-derived CDR1 and CDR2 are MNHEY and SMNVEV (reference sequence). The CDR3 is 15 amino acids. The CDR3 loop is CASRGLAGGENEQFF. Written as DNA, the CDR3 is TGTGCCAGCAGAGGACTAGCGGGAGGGGAAAATGAGCAGTTCTTC.

The chain employs TRBV7-2 and TRBJ2-7; 13 nucleotides agree with TRBD2. Germline V gene lookup returns CDR1 SGHTA and CDR2 FQGNSA. The CDR3 contains 16 residues. The J segment lost 4 bases and the V segment lost 2 bases, leaving 5 bases of the junction unmatched. The CDR3 spells CASSLTGLAGSYEQYF. CDR3 bases: TGTGCCAGCAGCTTAACGGGACTAGCGGGGTCTTACGAGCAGTACTTC.

The chain is built from TRBV28 and TRBJ1-5; D is unclear. Trimming shortened V by 9 bases and J by 1 base, and 7 bases separated the two germline ends. This CDR3 has 12 amino acids. The germline V gene has CDR1 MDHEN and CDR2 SYDVKM. CDR3 loop: CASTGSNQPQHF. The CDR3 DNA reads TGTGCCAGTACCGGGAGCAATCAGCCCCAGCATTTT. Supplemented by reference TRBV28 and TRBJ1-5, the full variable domain reads DVKVTQSSRYLVKRTGEKVFLECVQDMDHENMFWYRQDPGLGLRLIYFSYDVKMKEKGDIPEGYSVSREKKERFSLILESASTNQTSMYLCASTGSNQPQHFGDGTRLSIL.

The chain is built from TRBV9 and TRBJ2-3; D call uncertain. The V gene's germline CDR1 is SGDLS and CDR2 YYNGEE. V gave up 2 bases and J gave up 0 bases, with 13 bases separating them. The CDR3 is made up of 16 amino acids. The CDR3 loop reads CASSVVSTRSTDTQYF. The CDR3 bases are TGTGCCAGCAGCGTTGTAAGCACCCGTAGCACAGATACGCAGTATTTT.

Written as DNA, the CDR3 is TGTGCCAGCTCCGGGAGAAACTATGGCTACACCTTC. Translation: CASSGRNYGYTF. The genes are TRBV2 and TRBJ1-2; D remains ambiguous. This CDR3 comprises 12 residues. Germline assignment: CDR1 SNHLY and CDR2 FYNNEI. Trimming shortened V by 8 bases and J by 2 bases, and 9 bases separated the two germline ends.

The V call is TRBV2, the J call TRBJ1-1, with TRBD1 identical over 7 bases. V shed 8 bases and J 2 bases; nucleotides not matched to a gene: 8. This CDR3 region has 14 residues. Per the germline V gene, CDR1 is SNHLY and CDR2 is FYNNEI. CDR3 amino acids: CASGARTGNTEAFF. The DNA for the CDR3 is TGTGCCAGCGGGGCCAGGACAGGCAACACTGAAGCTTTCTTT.

V is TRBV5-1 and J is TRBJ2-2; D might be TRBD2 (5 bases). Trimming shortened V by 4 bases and J by 2 bases, and 9 bases separated the two germline ends. Germline V gene sequence: CDR1 SGHRS, CDR2 YFSETQ. This CDR3 spans 14 amino acids. CDR3 region: CASSPRTNTGELFF. The CDR3 DNA is TGCGCCAGCAGCCCCCGGACTAACACCGGGGAGCTGTTTTTT. Combining the CDR3 with reference TRBV5-1 and TRBJ2-2 gives the whole variable domain KAGVTQTPRYLIKTRGQQVTLSCSPISGHRSVSWYQQTPGQGLQFLFEYFSETQRNKGNFPGRFSGRQFSNSRSEMNVSTLELGDSALYLCASSPRTNTGELFFGEGSRLTVL.

In its sample, this clone is medium-sized. The genes are TRBV30 and TRBJ2-2; 7 bases align to TRBD1. J lost 4 bases, V lost 3 bases, and 5 bases had no gene match. The CDR3 consists of 14 residues. Per germline, CDR1 GTSNPN and CDR2 SVGIG (reference sequence). CDR3 nucleotide sequence: TGTGCCTGGAGAAAGGGGGCGACCACCGGGGAGCTGTTTTTT. Translation: CAWRKGATTGELFF. Drawing the rest from reference TRBV30 and TRBJ2-2, the complete variable domain is SQTIHQWPATLVQPVGSPLSLECTVEGTSNPNLYWYRQAAGRGLQLLFYSVGIGQISSEVPQNLSASRPQDRQFILSSKKLLLSDSGFYLCAWRKGATTGELFFGEGSRLTVL.

In DNA, the CDR3 is TGTGCCAGCAGCCAACAACAGGGCGGGGGTAATGAAAAACTGTTTTTT. This codes for CASSQQQGGGNEKLFF. The chain joins TRBV4-2 to TRBJ1-4, with D possibly TRBD1 on 6 matching bases. With 2 bases removed from V and 4 bases from J, the gap between germline ends came to 14 bases. This CDR3 has 16 amino acids. Looked up from germline, CDR1 is LGHNA and CDR2 is YNFKEQ.

The chain couples TRBV2 to TRBJ1-5, with 7 bases aligning to TRBD1. V lost 6 bases, J lost 5 bases, and 4 bases stayed unmatched. Looked up from germline, CDR1 is SNHLY and CDR2 is FYNNEI. This CDR3 is built from 13 residues. The CDR3, as DNA: TGTGCCAGCAGGGCCGACAGGGATCAGCCCCAGCATTTT. As protein: CASRADRDQPQHF.

Here the CDR3 reads CASSYSAYEQYF. In DNA form, the CDR3 reads TGTGCCAGCAGTTACTCCGCCTACGAGCAGTACTTC. This chain connects TRBV6-6 to TRBJ2-7; D is unclear. There are 12 residues in the CDR3. Trimming took 0 bases from V and 2 from J, leaving 2 bases between them. Germline CDR1 MNHNY, CDR2 SVGAGI (reference sequence).

The J gene is TRBJ2-7, the V gene TRBV2; 7 bases fit TRBD1. Germline CDR1 is SNHLY and CDR2 is FYNNEI. Germline trimming cut 5 bases from V and 7 bases from J; bases unmatched to any gene: 8. The CDR3 totals 13 residues. The CDR3 region has the DNA TGTGCCAGCAGTAATACTGGGACAGTGGAGCAGTACTTC. This encodes CASSNTGTVEQYF.

The rearrangement joins TRBV7-8 to TRBJ1-2, with a tentative D call TRBD1 (6 bases). Trimming removed 1 base from V and 4 bases from J, with 13 bases in between. Germline loops: CDR1 SGHVS, CDR2 FQNEAQ. The length of the CDR3 is 15 residues. CDR3 sequence reads: CASSLDRQVAYGYTF. The CDR3 nucleotides are TGTGCCAGCAGCTTAGATCGACAGGTCGCCTATGGCTACACCTTC. The whole variable domain, filled in from reference TRBV7-8 and TRBJ1-2, reads GAGVSQSPRYKVAKRGQDVALRCDPISGHVSLFWYQQALGQGPEFLTYFQNEAQLDKSGLPSDRFFAERPEGSVSTLKIQRTQQEDSAVYLCASSLDRQVAYGYTFGSGTRLTVV.

CDR3 bases: TGTGCCAGCAGCTATGATGGCTACACCTTC. Protein product: CASSYDGYTF. V usage is TRBV6-6 and J usage is TRBJ1-2; no clear D gene. Germline CDR1 and CDR2: MNHNY and SVGAGI (reference sequence). Trimming shortened V by 6 bases and J by 6 bases, and 5 bases separated the two germline ends. The CDR3 sequence is 10 residues long.

The chain couples TRBV20-1 to TRBJ2-1, with D unclear. This CDR3 has 11 residues. V was cut by 0 bases and J by 10 bases, with 7 bases left in between. Looked up from germline, CDR1 is DFQATT and CDR2 is SNEGSKA (reference sequence). CDR3 bases: TGCAGTGCTAGAGAAGGAGAGGAGCAGTTCTTC. This encodes CSAREGEEQFF.

The V and J genes are TRBV4-3 and TRBJ2-1, with a weak D call TRBD1 (5 bases). CDR1 and CDR2 from the germline V gene are LGHNA and YSLEER. The CDR3 is 16 amino acids. V shed 0 bases and J shed 5 bases, with 14 bases lying between them. The CDR3 is CASSQDWIGADNEQFF. The CDR3 DNA follows: TGCGCCAGCAGCCAAGATTGGATAGGGGCGGACAATGAGCAGTTCTTC.